Below, 25 T cell receptor beta chains from the same sample are listed, as sequenced in a study of blood T cell repertoires in COVID-19. The method was immunoSEQ multiplex PCR; TCRdb's version includes in-frame clones alone and lacks a portion of them. The table includes tens of thousands of clones, roughly 89% detected once. The material sequenced was peripheral blood. Receptors originate from a woman aged 60 to 75 with COVID-19, enrolled during active disease.

V is TRBV19 and J is TRBJ1-3, with unresolved D. This CDR3 comprises 14 residues. Trimming took 5 bases from V and 3 from J, leaving 11 bases between them. Germline lookup yields CDR1 LNHDA and CDR2 SQIVND (reference sequence). The CDR3 reads CASSPSTSGNTIYF. The DNA for the CDR3 is TGTGCCAGTAGTCCCTCGACAAGTGGAAACACCATATATTTT.

The chain couples TRBV30 to TRBJ2-1; D is undetermined. Looked up from germline, CDR1 is GTSNPN and CDR2 is SVGIG (reference sequence). V shed 2 bases and J shed 6 bases, with 8 bases lying between them. CDR3 length: 12 amino acids. DNA of the CDR3: TGTGCCTGGAGTCTGACTCGCAATGAGCAGTTCTTC. Amino acid sequence: CAWSLTRNEQFF.

The CDR3 DNA follows: TGTGCCAGCAGTTTGGGACAGGGGGATGGCTACACCTTC. Its translation is CASSLGQGDGYTF. The chain joins TRBV28 to TRBJ1-2, with 11 bases that match TRBD1. Trimming at V came to 3 bases and at J to 6 bases, leaving 0 bases not matched to a gene. Germline CDR1 MDHEN, CDR2 SYDVKM. CDR3 length equals 13 residues.

The chain has TRBV2 and TRBJ1-3, with D unclear. CDR1 is SNHLY and CDR2 is FYNNEI in the germline V gene. The CDR3 totals 12 residues. Trimming shortened V by 10 bases and J by 3 bases, and 10 bases separated the two germline ends. CDR3 amino acids: CATGERGNTIYF. The CDR3, as DNA: TGTGCCACGGGAGAGCGTGGAAACACCATATATTTT.

The CDR3, as DNA: TGTGCCAGCAGCCAATTAGAGGCCCAGCATTTT. It translates to CASSQLEAQHF. The chain links TRBV12-3 or TRBV12-4 to TRBJ1-5; no reliable D call. The V end lost 6 bases, the J end lost 11 bases, and 11 bases lay between the germline ends. The length of the CDR3 is 11 residues.

The rearrangement joins TRBV9 to TRBJ2-5; TRBD1 matches 7 bases. The CDR3 spans 13 residues. CDR1 and CDR2 (germline): SGDLS, YYNGEE. J was trimmed by 5 bases and V by 4 bases; bases with no gene match: 5. This CDR3 reads CASSMTGLETQYF. CDR3 nucleotides: TGTGCCAGCAGCATGACAGGGTTGGAGACCCAGTACTTC.

The chain is built from TRBV18 and TRBJ2-1, with TRBD1 matching 9 bases. The J segment lost 4 bases and the V segment lost 4 bases, leaving 5 bases of the junction unmatched. CDR1 and CDR2 from the germline V gene are KGHSH and LQKENI. The length of the CDR3 is 15 residues. As DNA, the CDR3 is TGTGCCAGCTCACAAGGGACAGGGAAATACAATGAGCAGTTCTTC. Amino acid sequence: CASSQGTGKYNEQFF.

The chain combines TRBV9 with TRBJ2-2, with a weak D call TRBD1 (6 bases). Germline V gene sequence: CDR1 SGDLS, CDR2 YYNGEE. V was pared by 3 bases and J by 6 bases, with 6 bases between. CDR3 size: 12 residues. The CDR3 protein is CASSGTAGELFF. As DNA, the CDR3 is TGTGCCAGCAGCGGGACAGCCGGGGAGCTGTTTTTT.

The chain recombines TRBV7-9 with TRBJ2-3, with D maybe TRBD1 (5 bases). Germline assignment: CDR1 SEHNR and CDR2 FQNEAQ (reference sequence). V was shortened by 8 bases and J by 0 bases, with 12 bases between the two germline ends. This CDR3 has 14 residues. The CDR3 DNA sequence: TGTGCCAGCGGTCAGACAGTTAGCACAGATACGCAGTATTTT. It codes for CASGQTVSTDTQYF.

The chain links TRBV6-6 to TRBJ2-6; no clear D. The CDR3 covers 13 residues. Trimming pared 8 bases from V and 0 bases from J, leaving 5 bases between. Germline-derived CDR1 and CDR2 are MNHNY and SVGAGI (reference sequence). CDR3 DNA: TGTGCCAGCTTTTACTCTGGGGCCAACGTCCTGACTTTC. Protein sequence: CASFYSGANVLTF.

The chain recombines TRBV30 with TRBJ2-7; D not resolved. This CDR3 is built from 12 residues. CDR1 is GTSNPN and CDR2 is SVGIG in the germline V gene (reference sequence). V was clipped by 1 base and J by 2 bases, with 6 bases between them. The DNA of the CDR3 is TGTGCCTGGAGTGCGTCTGCCTACGAGCAGTACTTC. This translates into CAWSASAYEQYF. The whole variable domain, remainder taken from reference TRBV30 and TRBJ2-7, is SQTIHQWPATLVQPVGSPLSLECTVEGTSNPNLYWYRQAAGRGLQLLFYSVGIGQISSEVPQNLSASRPQDRQFILSSKKLLLSDSGFYLCAWSASAYEQYFGPGTRLTVT.

The chain carries TRBV7-2 and TRBJ2-7; 10 positions agree with TRBD2. The CDR3 length is 19 residues. The V gene end was trimmed by 1 base and the J gene end by 2 bases; junction bases not matched to a gene: 14. Germline V CDR1 and CDR2: SGHTA, FQGNSA. CDR3 loop: CASSLGRLAGASSTYEQYF. The DNA of the CDR3 is TGTGCCAGCAGCTTAGGTCGGCTAGCGGGAGCCTCCTCCACCTACGAGCAGTACTTC.

The rearrangement links TRBV7-6 to TRBJ2-5, with 10 bases identical to TRBD2. From germline, CDR1 is SGHVS and CDR2 FNYEAQ. CDR3 length: 15 residues. The trim removed 4 bases at V and 1 base at J, leaving 3 bases unmatched. The DNA for the CDR3 is TGTGCCAGCAGCTATGTAGCGGGAGGCCAAGAGACCCAGTACTTC. Encoded protein: CASSYVAGGQETQYF.

The rearrangement uses TRBV4-2 and TRBJ2-2; D possibly corresponds to TRBD2 (5 bases). CDR3 length: 20 residues. Germline V gene sequence: CDR1 LGHNA, CDR2 YNFKEQ. The ends were cut back, 1 base at V and 0 bases at J, with 21 bases in the middle. DNA of the CDR3: TGTGCCAGCAGCCAAGTCGGTAGAGGGAACCAAGTCGCGAACACCGGGGAGCTGTTTTTT. Translating it yields CASSQVGRGNQVANTGELFF.

The chain recombines TRBV5-6 with TRBJ2-4; no firm D call. With 4 bases removed from V and 7 bases from J, the gap between germline ends came to 18 bases. Looked up from germline, CDR1 is SGHDT and CDR2 is YYEEEE. The CDR3 runs 15 residues. This CDR3 is CASSGSRVPRNIQYF. The CDR3 DNA reads as TGTGCCAGCAGCGGCAGCCGGGTTCCGAGGAACATTCAGTACTTC. Looking up the rest from reference TRBV5-6 and TRBJ2-4 gives the full variable domain: DAGVTQSPTHLIKTRGQQVTLRCSPKSGHDTVSWYQQALGQGPQFIFQYYEEEERQRGNFPDRFSGHQFPNYSSELNVNALLLGDSALYLCASSGSRVPRNIQYFGAGTRLSVL.

V usage is TRBV2 and J usage is TRBJ2-1; D is ambiguous. With 5 bases removed from V and 14 bases from J, the gap between germline ends came to 16 bases. The CDR3 is 12 residues long. CDR1 and CDR2 (germline): SNHLY, FYNNEI. The CDR3 sequence: CASSSHPGLEFF. The CDR3, as DNA: TGTGCCAGCAGTTCCCACCCGGGTCTCGAGTTCTTC.

This chain uses TRBV30 with TRBJ2-5; possible D gene TRBD1, 7 bases. The V gene's germline CDR1 is GTSNPN and CDR2 SVGIG (reference sequence). V was clipped by 1 base and J by 4 bases, with 13 bases between them. This CDR3 region has 14 residues. CDR3 sequence reads: CAWSGLQGGETQYF. In DNA, the CDR3 is TGTGCCTGGAGTGGTTTGCAGGGGGGAGAGACCCAGTACTTC.

This chain joins TRBV27 and TRBJ2-3, with D possibly TRBD2 on 6 matching bases. Trimming took 3 bases from V and 2 from J, leaving 9 bases between them. Germline lookup yields CDR1 MNHEY and CDR2 SMNVEV (reference sequence). This CDR3 comprises 14 residues. CDR3 loop: CASSFAGHTDTQYF. CDR3 nucleotide sequence: TGTGCCAGCAGTTTTGCGGGGCACACAGATACGCAGTATTTT.

The chain recombines TRBV2 with TRBJ1-3; perhaps TRBD1 as D (5 bases). Germline V lookup: CDR1 SNHLY, CDR2 FYNNEI. Trimming removed 7 bases at V and 8 bases at J, with 9 bases between. The CDR3 has 11 residues. CDR3 amino acids: CASTKGDTIYF. The DNA for the CDR3 is TGTGCCAGCACCAAAGGGGACACCATATATTTT.

The V call is TRBV11-2, the J call TRBJ1-6; 7 nucleotides match TRBD1. The CDR3 sequence is 18 residues long. Germline lookup yields CDR1 SGHAT and CDR2 FQNNGV. The V segment lost 2 bases and the J segment 8 bases; nucleotides outside the gene matches: 15. CDR3 in amino acids: CASSLYPSAKGAHSPLHF. In DNA form, the CDR3 reads TGTGCCAGCAGCTTATATCCCTCGGCGAAGGGGGCTCATTCACCCCTCCACTTT.

This chain uses TRBV3-1 (or the pseudogene TRBV3-2) with TRBJ1-3; tentatively, D is TRBD1 (5 bases). CDR1 is LGHDT and CDR2 is YNNKEL in the germline V gene (reference sequence). The CDR3 has 15 amino acids. V was shortened by 4 bases and J by 4 bases, with 14 bases between the two germline ends. CDR3 nucleotide sequence: TGTGCCAGCAGCCTTTTAGGGGCGAGGGGAAACACCATATATTTT. The encoded protein is CASSLLGARGNTIYF.

The chain combines TRBV11-2 with TRBJ2-2; D is perhaps TRBD1 (5 bases). This CDR3 has 14 amino acids. V lost 5 bases to trimming and J lost 4 bases, with 11 bases between them. Per the germline V gene, CDR1 is SGHAT and CDR2 is FQNNGV. The CDR3 reads CASSRQGFTGELFF. In DNA form, the CDR3 reads TGTGCCAGCAGCCGTCAGGGATTCACCGGGGAGCTGTTTTTT.

The rearrangement uses TRBV6-1 and TRBJ2-7, with TRBD1 identical over 10 bases. The V segment lost 3 bases and the J segment 3 bases; nucleotides outside the gene matches: 8. CDR1 MNHNS and CDR2 SASEGT come from the germline V gene. The CDR3 is 16 residues long. The CDR3 bases are TGTGCCAGCAGTGAGGTTGGGACAGGGGACCTCTACGAGCAGTACTTC. Amino acids: CASSEVGTGDLYEQYF.

V usage is TRBV9 and J usage is TRBJ2-2, with D unclear. The germline V and J ends were trimmed by 3 bases and 6 bases, with 6 bases remaining between them. CDR3 length equals 12 residues. CDR1 and CDR2 (germline): SGDLS, YYNGEE. This chain's CDR3 is CASSAVAGELFF. Here the CDR3 DNA reads TGTGCCAGCAGCGCCGTAGCCGGGGAGCTGTTTTTT. The full variable domain, with the rest looked up from reference TRBV9 and TRBJ2-2, is DSGVTQTPKHLITATGQRVTLRCSPRSGDLSVYWYQQSLDQGLQFLIQYYNGEERAKGNILERFSAQQFPDLHSELNLSSLELGDSALYFCASSAVAGELFFGEGSRLTVL.

V usage is TRBV10-3 and J usage is TRBJ2-5; 7 bases are shared with TRBD2. There are 15 residues in the CDR3. J gave up 2 bases and V 6 bases, and 9 bases lay outside the gene matches. From germline, CDR1 is ENHRY and CDR2 SYGVKD. CDR3: CAISPKVGGQETQYF. For the CDR3, the DNA is TGTGCCATCAGCCCGAAGGTGGGGGGGCAAGAGACCCAGTACTTC.